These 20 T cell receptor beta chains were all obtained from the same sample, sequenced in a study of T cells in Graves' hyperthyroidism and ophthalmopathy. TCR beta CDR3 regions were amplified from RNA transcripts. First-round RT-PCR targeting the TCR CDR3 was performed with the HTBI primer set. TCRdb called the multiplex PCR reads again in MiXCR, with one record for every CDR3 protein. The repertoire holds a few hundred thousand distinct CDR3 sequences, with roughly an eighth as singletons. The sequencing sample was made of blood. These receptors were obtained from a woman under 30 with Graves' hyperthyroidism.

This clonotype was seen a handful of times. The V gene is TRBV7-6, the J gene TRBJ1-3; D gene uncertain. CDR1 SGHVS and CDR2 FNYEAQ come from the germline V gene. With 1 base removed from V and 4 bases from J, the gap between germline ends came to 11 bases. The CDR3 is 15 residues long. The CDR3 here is CASSLVAAGGNTIYF. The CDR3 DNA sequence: TGTGCCAGCAGCTTAGTTGCAGCCGGAGGAAACACCATATATTTT.

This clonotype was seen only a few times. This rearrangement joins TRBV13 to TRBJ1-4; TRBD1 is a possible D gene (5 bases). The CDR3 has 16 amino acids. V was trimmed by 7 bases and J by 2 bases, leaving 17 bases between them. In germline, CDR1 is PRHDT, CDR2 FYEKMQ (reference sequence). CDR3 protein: CASTDIQGSTNEKLFF. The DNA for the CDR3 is TGTGCCAGCACCGATATCCAGGGTTCTACTAATGAAAAACTGTTTTTT.

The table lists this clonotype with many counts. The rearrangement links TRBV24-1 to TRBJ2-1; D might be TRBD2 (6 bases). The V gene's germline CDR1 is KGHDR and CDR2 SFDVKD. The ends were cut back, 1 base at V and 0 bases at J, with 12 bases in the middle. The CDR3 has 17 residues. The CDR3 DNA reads TGTGCCACCAGTGATTTTCGCCTGCGGGGCTCCTACAATGAGCAGTTCTTC. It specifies CATSDFRLRGSYNEQFF.

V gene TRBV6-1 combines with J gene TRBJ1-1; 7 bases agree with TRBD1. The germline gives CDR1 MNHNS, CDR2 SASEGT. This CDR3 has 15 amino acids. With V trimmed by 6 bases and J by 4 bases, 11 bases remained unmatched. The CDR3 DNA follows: TGTGCCAGCAGGAATGCCCGGGCAGGGGGCACTGAAGCTTTCTTT. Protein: CASRNARAGGTEAFF.

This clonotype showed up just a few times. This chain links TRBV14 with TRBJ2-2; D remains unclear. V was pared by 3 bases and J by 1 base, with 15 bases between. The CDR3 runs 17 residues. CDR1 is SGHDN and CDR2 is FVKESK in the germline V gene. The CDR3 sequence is CASSQIRSGRNTGELFF. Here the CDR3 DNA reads TGTGCCAGCAGCCAGATAAGATCTGGGCGGAACACCGGGGAGCTGTTTTTT.

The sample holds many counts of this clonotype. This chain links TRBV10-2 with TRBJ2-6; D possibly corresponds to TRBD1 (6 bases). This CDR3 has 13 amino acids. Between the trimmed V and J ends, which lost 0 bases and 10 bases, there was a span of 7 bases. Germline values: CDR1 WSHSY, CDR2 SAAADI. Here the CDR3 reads CASSESQGNVLTF. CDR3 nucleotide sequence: TGCGCCAGCAGTGAGTCGCAGGGGAACGTCCTGACTTTC.

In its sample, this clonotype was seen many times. This CDR3 reads CASSSPRLAGGEQYF. The DNA for the CDR3 is TGTGCCAGCAGCTCCCCTAGGCTAGCGGGCGGCGAGCAGTACTTC. The V call is TRBV7-9, the J call TRBJ2-7; TRBD2 agrees at 8 bases. Germline CDR1 is SEHNR and CDR2 is FQNEAQ (reference sequence). The junction had 11 bases not matched to a gene; V was cut back by 4 bases and J by 6 bases. This CDR3 contains 15 residues.

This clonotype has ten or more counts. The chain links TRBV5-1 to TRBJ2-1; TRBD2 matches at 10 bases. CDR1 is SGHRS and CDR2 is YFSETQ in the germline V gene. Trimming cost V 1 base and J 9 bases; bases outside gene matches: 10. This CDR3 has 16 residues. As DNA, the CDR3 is TGCGCCAGCAGCTTGCTTGGAGCGGGAGGGCTGAGTGAGCAGTTCTTC. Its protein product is CASSLLGAGGLSEQFF.

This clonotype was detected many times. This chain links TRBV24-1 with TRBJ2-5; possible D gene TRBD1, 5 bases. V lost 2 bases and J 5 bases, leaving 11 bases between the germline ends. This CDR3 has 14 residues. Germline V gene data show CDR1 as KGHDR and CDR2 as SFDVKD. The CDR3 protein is CATSDSAGMETQYF. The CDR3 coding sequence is TGTGCCACCAGTGATTCGGCAGGGATGGAGACCCAGTACTTC.

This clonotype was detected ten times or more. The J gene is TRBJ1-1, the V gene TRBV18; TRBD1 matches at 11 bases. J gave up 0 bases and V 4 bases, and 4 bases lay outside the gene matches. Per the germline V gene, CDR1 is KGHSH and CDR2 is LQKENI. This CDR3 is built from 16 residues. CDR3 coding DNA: TGTGCCAGCTCACTAGGGACAGGGGGGATGAACACTGAAGCTTTCTTT. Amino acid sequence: CASSLGTGGMNTEAFF.

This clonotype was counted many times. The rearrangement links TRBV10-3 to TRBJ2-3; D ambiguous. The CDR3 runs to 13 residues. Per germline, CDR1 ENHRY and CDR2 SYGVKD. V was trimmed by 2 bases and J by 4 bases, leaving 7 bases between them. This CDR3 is CAISESRADTQYF. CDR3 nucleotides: TGTGCCATCAGTGAGAGTAGAGCAGATACGCAGTATTTT.

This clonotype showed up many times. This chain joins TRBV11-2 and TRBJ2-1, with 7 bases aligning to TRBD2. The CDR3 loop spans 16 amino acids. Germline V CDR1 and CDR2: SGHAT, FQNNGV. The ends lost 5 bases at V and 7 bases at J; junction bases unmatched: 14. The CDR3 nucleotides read TGTGCCAGCAGCCCCCCCGAGGGGAGGGCCGGTAATGAGCAGTTCTTC. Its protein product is CASSPPEGRAGNEQFF.

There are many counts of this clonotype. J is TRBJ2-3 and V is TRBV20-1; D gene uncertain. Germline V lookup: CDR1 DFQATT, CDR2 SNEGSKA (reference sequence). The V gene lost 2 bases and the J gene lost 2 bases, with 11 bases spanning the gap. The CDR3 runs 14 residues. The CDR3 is CSARTWSNTDTQYF. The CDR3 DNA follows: TGCAGTGCTAGAACCTGGAGCAACACAGATACGCAGTATTTT.

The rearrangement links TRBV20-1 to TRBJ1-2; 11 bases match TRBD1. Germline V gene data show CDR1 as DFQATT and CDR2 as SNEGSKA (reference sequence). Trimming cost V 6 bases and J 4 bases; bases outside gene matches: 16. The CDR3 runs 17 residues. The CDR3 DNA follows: TGCAGTGCCCCCCGGGGACAGGGGGATGGCCTCCCCTATGGCTACACCTTC. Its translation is CSAPRGQGDGLPYGYTF.

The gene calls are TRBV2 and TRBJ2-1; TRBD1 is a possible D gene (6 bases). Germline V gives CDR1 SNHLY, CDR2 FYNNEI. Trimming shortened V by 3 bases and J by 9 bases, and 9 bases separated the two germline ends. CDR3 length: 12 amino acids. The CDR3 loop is CASSDGGTEQFF. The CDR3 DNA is TGTGCCAGCAGTGATGGGGGCACTGAGCAGTTCTTC.

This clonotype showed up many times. CDR3 region: CASSLVPLRELFF. The CDR3 DNA reads as TGTGCCAGCAGTTTAGTCCCGCTACGGGAGCTGTTTTTT. This chain joins TRBV27 and TRBJ2-2, with D unresolved. V was clipped by 2 bases and J by 9 bases, with 10 bases between them. CDR1 is MNHEY, CDR2 SMNVEV, per germline (reference sequence). The CDR3 loop spans 13 amino acids.

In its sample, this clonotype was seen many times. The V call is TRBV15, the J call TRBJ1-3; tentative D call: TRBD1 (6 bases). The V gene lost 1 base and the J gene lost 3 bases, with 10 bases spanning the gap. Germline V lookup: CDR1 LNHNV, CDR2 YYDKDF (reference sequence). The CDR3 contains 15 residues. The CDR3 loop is CATSRGTEGGNTIYF. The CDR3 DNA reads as TGTGCCACCAGCAGAGGGACAGAGGGTGGAAACACCATATATTTT.

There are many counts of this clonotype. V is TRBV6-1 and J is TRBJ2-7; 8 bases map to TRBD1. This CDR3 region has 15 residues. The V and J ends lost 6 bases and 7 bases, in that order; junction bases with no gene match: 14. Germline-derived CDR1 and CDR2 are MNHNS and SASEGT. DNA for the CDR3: TGTGCCAGCAGCGACCCCAGGCAGGGGGCGGGTGAGCAGTACGTC. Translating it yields CASSDPRQGAGEQYV.

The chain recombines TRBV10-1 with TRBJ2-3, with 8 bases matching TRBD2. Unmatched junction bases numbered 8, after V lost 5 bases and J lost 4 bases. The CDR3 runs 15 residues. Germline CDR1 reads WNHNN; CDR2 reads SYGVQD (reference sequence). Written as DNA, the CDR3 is TGCGCCAGCAGTCCACTCAGCGGGAGTGCAGATACGCAGTATTTT. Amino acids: CASSPLSGSADTQYF.

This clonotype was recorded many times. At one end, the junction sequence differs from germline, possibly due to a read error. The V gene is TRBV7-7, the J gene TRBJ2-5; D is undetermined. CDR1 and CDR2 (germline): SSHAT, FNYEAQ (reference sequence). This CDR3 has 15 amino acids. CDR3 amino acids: CASSTLPGPVETQYF. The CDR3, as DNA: TGTGCTAGCAGCACACTACCCGGCCCGGTAGAGACCCAGTACTTC. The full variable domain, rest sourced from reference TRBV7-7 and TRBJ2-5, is GAGVSQSPRYKVTKRGQDVTLRCDPISSHATLYWYQQALGQGPEFLTYFNYEAQPDKSGLPSDRFSAERPEGSISTLTIQRTEQRDSAMYRCASSTLPGPVETQYFGPGTRLLVL.